The source of this T cell receptor (beta chain) is a study of blood T cells in healthy people across ages. With 0 bases removed from V and 7 bases from J, the gap between germline ends came to 13 bases. This CDR3 region has 15 residues. Germline values: CDR1 SGHTA, CDR2 FQGNSA. Alongside a J-beta primer mix, a sample-barcoded 5' primer served in a second PCR lasting roughly 6 to 11 cycles. TCRdb fed the 5' RACE reads into MiXCR, producing one record per CDR3 protein. The sample consists of under 750,000 distinct CDR3 sequences, under 55% of them appearing once. The TCR was taken from an elderly man in good health. J is TRBJ1-5 and V is TRBV7-2; D remains ambiguous. Sequencing was performed on blood. In nucleotides, the CDR3 is TGTGCCAGCAGCTTAGCGTATGGTGCGGAACAGCCCCAGCATTTT. It is translated as CASSLAYGAEQPQHF.